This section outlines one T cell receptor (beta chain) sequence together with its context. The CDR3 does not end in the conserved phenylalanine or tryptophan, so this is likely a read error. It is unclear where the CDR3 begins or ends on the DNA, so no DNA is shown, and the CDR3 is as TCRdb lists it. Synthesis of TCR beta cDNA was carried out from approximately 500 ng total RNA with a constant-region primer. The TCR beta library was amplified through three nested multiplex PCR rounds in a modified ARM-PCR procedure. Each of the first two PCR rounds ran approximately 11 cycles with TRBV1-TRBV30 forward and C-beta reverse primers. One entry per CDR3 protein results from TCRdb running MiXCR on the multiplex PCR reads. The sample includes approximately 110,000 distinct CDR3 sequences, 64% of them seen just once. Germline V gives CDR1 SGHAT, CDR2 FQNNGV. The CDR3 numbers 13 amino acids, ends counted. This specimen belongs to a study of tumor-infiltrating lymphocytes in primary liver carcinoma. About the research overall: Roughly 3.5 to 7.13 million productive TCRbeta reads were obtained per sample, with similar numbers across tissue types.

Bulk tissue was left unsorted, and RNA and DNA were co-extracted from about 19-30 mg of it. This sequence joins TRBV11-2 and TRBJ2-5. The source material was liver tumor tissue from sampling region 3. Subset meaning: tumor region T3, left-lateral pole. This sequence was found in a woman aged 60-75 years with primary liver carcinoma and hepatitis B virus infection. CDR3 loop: CASSSRNQETQNS.